This note documents a single T cell receptor (beta chain) sequence. No antigen is known for it. Base quality data are lacking; no much larger clone is found one base away. For CDR1 and CDR2, the germline V gene lists SQVTM and ANQGSEA. V sheds 1 base and J sheds 4 bases, leaving 7 bases between their ends. The CDR3 runs 12 amino acids, cysteine and phenylalanine included. The CDR3 DNA has 36 bases and is translated from base 1. The data belong to a study of shared clonotypes between healthy human individuals (dated by TCRdb to about 2020). About the study as a whole: The cohort included three men and a couple of women between 18 and 49 years of age. For each donor, three plates each were used for CD4 naive and CD4 memory, two plates were used for CD8 naive, and one plate was used for CD8 memory. To estimate repertoire size and how much clonotypes are shared between individuals, the study performed deep sequencing of blood TCR repertoires from roughly five healthy adults. To increase sequencing depth and limit assay-specific biases, different laboratories used diverse techniques to prepare libraries and sequence TCR repertoires. Per donor, leukapheresis produced somewhere between about 0.8 and 9 billion PBMCs. The paper's findings and limits, for the study overall: Sharing across a few donors was observed for approximately 5% of naive CD4, over 3% of naive CD8, roughly 2.3% of memory CD4, and around 0.4% of memory CD8 clonotypes. Naive subsets generally had larger estimated clonotype richness than memory subsets did. Pairwise subsampling led to the expectation that sequencing depth would affect the degree of clonotype sharing among donors. Only blood was sampled, and tissue TCR repertoires likely differ from those in blood. Because the study included only a small number of donors, the genetic and exposure-history diversity represented was limited. Rarefaction of sorted-subset datasets indicated incomplete sequencing despite the large sequencing depth. Compared with non-shared clonotypes, the clonotypes found in all four sorted-subset donors had higher generation probabilities.

TCR CDR3 regions were amplified from genomic DNA by multiplex PCR using the deep immunoSEQ assay. Genomic DNA extracted from each cell subset was distributed evenly over all wells of several immunoSEQ 96-well plates, and each plate served as one replicate. For sorted subsets, approximately 190 ng genomic DNA, equal to about 30,000 T cell genomes, was loaded into each replicate PCR. Purified libraries were measured with a Qubit 3.0 fluorometer, size-checked on a Bioanalyzer 2100, and measured again with the KAPA Library Quantification kit. A separate single-read 150-cycle Illumina NextSeq 550 flow cell was used to sequence each immunoSEQ 96-well plate. The original methods were these. Because the immunoSEQ output held only junctional sequences and lacked quality scores, the filtering could not match the filtering applied to full-length reads. To assign V/J genes and CDR3, sequences were annotated using PyIR, a Python wrapper for IgBLAST v1.9, with IMGT germline references. Reads were removed for weak V/J assignments (E-value above 1e-6), missing CDR3, stop codons, out-of-frame junctions, or ambiguous translated residues. V3J clonotypes were defined by identical inferred V gene, J gene, and CDR3 amino acid sequence. Percentage overlap between repertoires was computed as shared unique clonotypes divided by the size of the smaller repertoire. Three approaches were used to assess repertoire richness: RTK rarefaction, the Chao1 estimator, and Recon v2.1 estimates of unobserved clonotypes. Generation probabilities for all TCRbeta clonotypes obtained by the gDNA method from several donors were computed using OLGA. TCRdb's version of the immuneACCESS table is confined to in-frame rearrangements and falls short of the full clone set. An unresolved V gene accounts for under half of the shortfall where checked; the remainder is of unknown origin. Clonal size and the V and J genes are those of that table, whereas D and trimming came from the DNA. For this sample the table gives more than 550,000 clones, of which 92% were detected only once. The ten largest clonotypes hold 24% of the sample.

CD8 naive samples were obtained by positive selection for CCR7 among CD45RO-negative cells, yielding a CD45RA+CCR7+ population from which TemRA cells were excluded. Donors were healthy HIV-negative adults with no recently reported acute infections or vaccinations. Every donor was a Caucasian adult residing in Nashville, Tennessee, USA. Blood was collected by leukapheresis, and PBMCs were isolated by Ficoll-Histopaque density gradient centrifugation and then cryopreserved in liquid nitrogen vapor phase. Analytical flow cytometry was used to check the purity and quantity of every magnetically sorted T cell population. Genomic DNA was isolated from every sorted fraction and measured by UV absorbance on a Nanodrop 2000c.

The chain links TRBV29-1 with TRBJ2-5, with the D segment identity uncertain. This clonotype was sampled from a man aged 25-45 years in good health. The sample comprised naive CD8+ T cells sorted from blood. Per the publication, the cell subset or site label means: CD45RA+CCR7+. CDR3 region: CSVEALRETQYF. Here is the DNA: TGCAGCGTTGAAGCACTAAGAGAGACCCAGTACTTC. With the rest looked up from the reference TRBV29-1 and TRBJ2-5 genes rather than sequenced, the full variable domain is SAVISQKPSRDICQRGTSLTIQCQVDSQVTMMFWYRQQPGQSLTLIATANQGSEATYESGFVIDKFPISRPNLTFSTLTVSNMSPEDSSIYLCSVEALRETQYFGPGTRLLVL.